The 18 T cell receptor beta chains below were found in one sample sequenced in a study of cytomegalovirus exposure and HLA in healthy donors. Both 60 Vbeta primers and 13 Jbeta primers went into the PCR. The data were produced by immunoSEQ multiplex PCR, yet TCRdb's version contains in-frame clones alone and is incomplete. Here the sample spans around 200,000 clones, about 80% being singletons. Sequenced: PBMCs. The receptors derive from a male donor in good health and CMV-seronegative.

CDR3 residues: CASSSGLATSYEQYF. The CDR3 DNA sequence: TGCGCCAGCAGCTCTGGACTAGCGACCTCCTACGAGCAGTACTTC. The rearrangement joins TRBV4-1 to TRBJ2-7; 9 bases agree with TRBD2. V gave up 5 bases and J gave up 0 bases; unmatched junction bases: 5. This CDR3 comprises 15 residues. The V gene's germline CDR1 is MGHRA and CDR2 YSYEKL.

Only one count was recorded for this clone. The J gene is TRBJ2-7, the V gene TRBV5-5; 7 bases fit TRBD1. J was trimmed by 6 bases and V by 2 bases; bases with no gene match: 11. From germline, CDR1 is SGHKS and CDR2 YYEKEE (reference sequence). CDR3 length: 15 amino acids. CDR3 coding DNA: TGTGCCAGCAGCTTTCCCGGCAGGGGGAAAGGCGAGCAGTACTTC. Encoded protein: CASSFPGRGKGEQYF.

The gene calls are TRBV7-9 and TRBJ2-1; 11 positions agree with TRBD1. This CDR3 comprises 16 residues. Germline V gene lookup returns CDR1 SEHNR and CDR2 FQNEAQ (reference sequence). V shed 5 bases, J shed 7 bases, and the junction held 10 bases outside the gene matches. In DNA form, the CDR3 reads TGTGCCAGCAGCCTAAACGCCGGGACAGGGGGAAATGAGCAGTTCTTC. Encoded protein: CASSLNAGTGGNEQFF. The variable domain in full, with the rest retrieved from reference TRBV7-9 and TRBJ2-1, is DTGVSQNPRHKITKRGQNVTFRCDPISEHNRLYWYRQTLGQGPEFLTYFQNEAQLEKSRLLSDRFSAERPKGSFSTLEIQRTEQGDSAMYLCASSLNAGTGGNEQFFGPGTRLTVL.

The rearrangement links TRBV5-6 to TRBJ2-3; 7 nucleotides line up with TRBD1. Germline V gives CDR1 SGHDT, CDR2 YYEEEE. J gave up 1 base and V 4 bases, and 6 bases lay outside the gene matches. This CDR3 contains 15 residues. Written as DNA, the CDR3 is TGTGCCAGCAGCGGGGGACAGTCCGGCACAGATACGCAGTATTTT. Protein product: CASSGGQSGTDTQYF.

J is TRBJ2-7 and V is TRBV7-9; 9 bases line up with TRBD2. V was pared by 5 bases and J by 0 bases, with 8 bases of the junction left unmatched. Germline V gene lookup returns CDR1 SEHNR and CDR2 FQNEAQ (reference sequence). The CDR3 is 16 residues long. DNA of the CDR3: TGTGCCAGCAGCCGATGGACTAGCGAACTCTCCTACGAGCAGTACTTC. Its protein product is CASSRWTSELSYEQYF.

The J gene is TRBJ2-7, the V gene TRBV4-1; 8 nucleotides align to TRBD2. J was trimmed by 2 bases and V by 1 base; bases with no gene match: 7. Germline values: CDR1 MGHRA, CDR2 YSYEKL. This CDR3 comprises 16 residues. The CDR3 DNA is TGCGCCAGCAGCCAAGCGGTAGCGGGAACGACCTACGAGCAGTACTTC. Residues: CASSQAVAGTTYEQYF.

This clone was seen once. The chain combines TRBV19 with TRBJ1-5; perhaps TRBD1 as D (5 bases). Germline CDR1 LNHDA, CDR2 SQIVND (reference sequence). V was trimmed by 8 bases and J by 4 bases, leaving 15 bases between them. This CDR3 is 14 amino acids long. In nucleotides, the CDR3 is TGTGCCAGTGACGTTGACAGTTTAAATCAGCCCCAGCATTTT. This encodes CASDVDSLNQPQHF.

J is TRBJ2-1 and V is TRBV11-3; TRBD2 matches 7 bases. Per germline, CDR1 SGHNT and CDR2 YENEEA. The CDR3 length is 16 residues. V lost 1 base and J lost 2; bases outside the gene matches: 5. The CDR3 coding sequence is TGTGCCAGCAGCTTAGGCGGGAGTGTAGCCTACAATGAGCAGTTCTTC. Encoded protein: CASSLGGSVAYNEQFF.

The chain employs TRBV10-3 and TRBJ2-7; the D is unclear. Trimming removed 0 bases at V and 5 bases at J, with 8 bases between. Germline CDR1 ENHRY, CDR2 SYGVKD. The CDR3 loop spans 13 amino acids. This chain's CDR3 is CAISESEPDEQYF. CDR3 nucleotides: TGTGCCATCAGTGAGTCGGAGCCAGACGAGCAGTACTTC.

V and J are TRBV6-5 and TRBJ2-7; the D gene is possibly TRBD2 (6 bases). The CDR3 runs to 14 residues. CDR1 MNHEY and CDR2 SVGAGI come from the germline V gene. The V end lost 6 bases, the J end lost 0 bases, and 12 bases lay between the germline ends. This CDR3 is CASSRGGSSYEQYF. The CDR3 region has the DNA TGTGCCAGCAGCCGGGGAGGCAGCTCCTACGAGCAGTACTTC.

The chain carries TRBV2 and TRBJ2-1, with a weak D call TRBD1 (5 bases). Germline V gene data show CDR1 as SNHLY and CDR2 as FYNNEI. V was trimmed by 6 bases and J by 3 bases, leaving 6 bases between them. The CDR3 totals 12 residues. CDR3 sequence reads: CASRDSYNEQFF. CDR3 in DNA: TGTGCCAGCAGAGACAGCTACAATGAGCAGTTCTTC.

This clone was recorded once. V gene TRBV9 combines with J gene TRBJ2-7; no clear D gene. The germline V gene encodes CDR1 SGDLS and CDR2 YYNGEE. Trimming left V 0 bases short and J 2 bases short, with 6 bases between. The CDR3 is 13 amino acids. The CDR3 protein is CASSVEPAYEQYF. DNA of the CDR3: TGTGCCAGCAGCGTAGAACCGGCCTACGAGCAGTACTTC.

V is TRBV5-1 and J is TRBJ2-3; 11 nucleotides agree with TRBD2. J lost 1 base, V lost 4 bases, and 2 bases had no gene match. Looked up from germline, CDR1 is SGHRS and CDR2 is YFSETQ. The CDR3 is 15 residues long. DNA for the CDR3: TGCGCCAGCAGCCCGGGACTAGCGGGCACAGATACGCAGTATTTT. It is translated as CASSPGLAGTDTQYF.

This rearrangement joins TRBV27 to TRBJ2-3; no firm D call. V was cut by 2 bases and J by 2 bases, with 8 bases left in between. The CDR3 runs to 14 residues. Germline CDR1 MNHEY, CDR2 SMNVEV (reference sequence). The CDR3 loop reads CASSLRRNTDTQYF. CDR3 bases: TGTGCCAGCAGTTTAAGGAGAAACACAGATACGCAGTATTTT.

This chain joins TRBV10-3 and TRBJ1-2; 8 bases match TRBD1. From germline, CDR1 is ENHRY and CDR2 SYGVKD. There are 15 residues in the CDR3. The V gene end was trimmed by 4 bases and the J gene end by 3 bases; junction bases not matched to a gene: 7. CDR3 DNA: TGTGCCATCAGTGCGGACAGGGACGCCGACTATGGCTACACCTTC. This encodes CAISADRDADYGYTF.

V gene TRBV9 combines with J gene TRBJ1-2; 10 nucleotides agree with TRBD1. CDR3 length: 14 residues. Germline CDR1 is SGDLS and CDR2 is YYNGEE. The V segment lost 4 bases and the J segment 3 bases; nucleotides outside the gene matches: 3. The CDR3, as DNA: TGTGCCAGCAGCAGGACAGGGGGGTACTATGGCTACACCTTC. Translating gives CASSRTGGYYGYTF. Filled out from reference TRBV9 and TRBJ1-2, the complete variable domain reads DSGVTQTPKHLITATGQRVTLRCSPRSGDLSVYWYQQSLDQGLQFLIQYYNGEERAKGNILERFSAQQFPDLHSELNLSSLELGDSALYFCASSRTGGYYGYTFGSGTRLTVV.

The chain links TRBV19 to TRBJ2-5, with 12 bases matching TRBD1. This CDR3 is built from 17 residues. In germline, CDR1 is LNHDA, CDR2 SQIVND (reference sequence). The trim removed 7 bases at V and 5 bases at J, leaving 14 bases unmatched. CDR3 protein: CASTPGGTGGVSETQYF. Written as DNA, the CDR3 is TGTGCCAGTACCCCTGGGGGGACAGGGGGCGTATCGGAGACCCAGTACTTC. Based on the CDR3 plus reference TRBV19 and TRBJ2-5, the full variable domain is DGGITQSPKYLFRKEGQNVTLSCEQNLNHDAMYWYRQDPGQGLRLIYYSQIVNDFQKGDIAEGYSVSREKKESFPLTVTSAQKNPTAFYLCASTPGGTGGVSETQYFGPGTRLLVL.

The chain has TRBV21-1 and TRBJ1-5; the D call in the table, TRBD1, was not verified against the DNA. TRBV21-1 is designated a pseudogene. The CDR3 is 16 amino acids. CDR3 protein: CASSKAPLGQENHQHF. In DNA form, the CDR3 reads TGTGCCAGCAGCAAAGCCCCCCTTGGACAGGAGAACCACCAGCATTTT.